This T cell receptor beta chain stems from a study of blood T cell repertoires in COVID-19. For the study at large: T cells, B-cell-depleted T cells, or PBMCs supplied cDNA or gDNA.

As processed by the authors: By means of reference gene primer amplification, nucleated cell counts were estimated. Method: immunoSEQ multiplex PCR; TCRdb's copy keeps in-frame clones and lacks some. V and J calls and clone size are as listed in that table; D and trimming were resolved from the DNA. Of just over 300,000 clones listed, under 90% are singletons. Participant ages covered roughly 18 to 89 years across 20 to 25 US areas. Between the trimmed V and J ends, which lost 3 bases and 5 bases, there was a span of 13 bases. The CDR3 extends over 13 amino acids. Per germline, CDR1 SQVTM and CDR2 ANQGSEA.

The sequencing input was PBMCs or T cells enriched from blood (not recorded which). This rearrangement joins TRBV29-1 to TRBJ1-2; no clear D. The receptor's source is a man aged 25 to 40 who had recovered from COVID-19. The CDR3 region is CSVDHSTLYGYTF. In nucleotides, the CDR3 is TGCAGCGTTGATCACAGTACCCTATATGGCTACACCTTC.